These T cell receptor beta chains were read from a single sample in a study of T cells after yellow fever vaccination. TCRdb used MiXCR to reprocess the 5' RACE reads, holding one entry per CDR3 protein. The sample includes some 300,000 distinct CDR3 sequences, approximately 10% of them seen just once. Sequenced material: CD4+ T cells sorted from PBMCs, taken 5 days after the yellow fever booster vaccination. The receptors shown here come from a man aged 18 to 35 who received the YFV17D yellow fever vaccine. CDR3s include the opening cysteine and the closing phenylalanine or tryptophan. Fields, in order: D gene, J gene, clone size, V gene, CDR3 DNA, CDR3 protein. A D gene is named only where the DNA matches it firmly. Clone size appears in some rows only: once, few, many, or a class for an expanded clone.

d_call: -
j_call: TRBJ1-1
clone_size: -
v_call: TRBV9
cdr3_nt: TGTGCCAGCAGCGTAGGCGGACGGATGAACACTGAAGCTTTCTTT
cdr3_aa: CASSVGGRMNTEAFF

d_call: -
j_call: TRBJ1-2
clone_size: many
v_call: TRBV12-3/TRBV12-4
cdr3_nt: TGTGCCAGCAGTTTAGTGCAGGGAACAAACTATGGCTACACCTTC
cdr3_aa: CASSLVQGTNYGYTF

d_call: TRBD2
j_call: TRBJ2-3
clone_size: -
v_call: TRBV4-3
cdr3_nt: TGCGCCAGCAGTCGACTAGCGGGGGGGCCCACAGATACGCAGTATTTT
cdr3_aa: CASSRLAGGPTDTQYF

d_call: -
j_call: TRBJ1-2
clone_size: -
v_call: TRBV19
cdr3_nt: TGTGCCAGTAGTCCGGGAGGACAAGAAGCTAACTATGGCTACACCTTC
cdr3_aa: CASSPGGQEANYGYTF

d_call: TRBD1
j_call: TRBJ2-5
clone_size: few
v_call: TRBV4-1
cdr3_nt: TGCGCCAGCAGCCAAGATAAAGGACAGGGGACAAGGACCCAGTACTTC
cdr3_aa: CASSQDKGQGTRTQYF

d_call: -
j_call: TRBJ1-3
clone_size: few
v_call: TRBV4-2
cdr3_nt: TGTGCCAGCAGCCGGGAGAGACAAGGTACCTCTGGAAACACCATATATTTT
cdr3_aa: CASSRERQGTSGNTIYF

d_call: -
j_call: TRBJ1-2
clone_size: -
v_call: TRBV5-1
cdr3_nt: TGCGCCAGCCGCCCGGAAGACTATGGCTACACCTTC
cdr3_aa: CASRPEDYGYTF

d_call: -
j_call: TRBJ1-1
clone_size: few
v_call: TRBV4-2
cdr3_nt: TGTGCCAGCAGCCTCCTCGAGGGGCGGTTGAACACTGAAGCTTTCTTT
cdr3_aa: CASSLLEGRLNTEAFF

d_call: TRBD1
j_call: TRBJ1-2
clone_size: -
v_call: TRBV5-1
cdr3_nt: TGCGCCAGCAGCTTTAACAGGGGAGCCCTATATGGCTACACCTTC
cdr3_aa: CASSFNRGALYGYTF

d_call: -
j_call: TRBJ1-5
clone_size: -
v_call: TRBV18
cdr3_nt: TGTGCCAGCTCCCCTCTACATCCCAATCAGCCCCAGCATTTT
cdr3_aa: CASSPLHPNQPQHF

d_call: TRBD1
j_call: TRBJ1-1
clone_size: -
v_call: TRBV9
cdr3_nt: TGTGCCAGCAGCGCTATGACAGGGCATGAAGCTTTCTTT
cdr3_aa: CASSAMTGHEAFF

d_call: TRBD1
j_call: TRBJ2-2
clone_size: -
v_call: TRBV6-2/TRBV6-3
cdr3_nt: TGTGCCAGCAGTCAAGACAGGGGCCCGAACACCGGGGAGCTGTTTTTT
cdr3_aa: CASSQDRGPNTGELFF

d_call: TRBD1
j_call: TRBJ1-5
clone_size: many
v_call: TRBV7-3
cdr3_nt: TGTGCCAGCAGCCAGGGGGCTTACCAGCCCCAGCATTTT
cdr3_aa: CASSQGAYQPQHF

d_call: TRBD1
j_call: TRBJ1-2
clone_size: many
v_call: TRBV7-9
cdr3_nt: TGTGCCAGCAGCTTAACAGGGGATGGCTACACCTTC
cdr3_aa: CASSLTGDGYTF

d_call: TRBD1
j_call: TRBJ2-3
clone_size: -
v_call: TRBV5-4
cdr3_nt: TGTGCCAGCAGCCCATACAGGGGGCCCACAGATACGCAGTATTTT
cdr3_aa: CASSPYRGPTDTQYF

d_call: -
j_call: TRBJ2-2
clone_size: many
v_call: TRBV7-2
cdr3_nt: TGTGCCAGCAGCGACTGGTCCGGGGGCGGGGAGCTGTTTTTT
cdr3_aa: CASSDWSGGGELFF

d_call: -
j_call: TRBJ2-2
clone_size: many
v_call: TRBV11-2
cdr3_nt: TGTGCCAGCAGCCGATTACAGGGTCCGGTCGGGGAGCTGTTTTTT
cdr3_aa: CASSRLQGPVGELFF

d_call: TRBD1
j_call: TRBJ1-4
clone_size: -
v_call: TRBV6-6
cdr3_nt: TGTGCCAGCAGTTCCACAGGGGGAGGAACAAATGAAAAACTGTTTTTT
cdr3_aa: CASSSTGGGTNEKLFF

d_call: -
j_call: TRBJ2-3
clone_size: few
v_call: TRBV20-1
cdr3_nt: TGCAGTGCTCCCCAAGGACAGAGCCCCAATACGCAGTATTTT
cdr3_aa: CSAPQGQSPNTQYF

d_call: -
j_call: TRBJ1-1
clone_size: -
v_call: TRBV5-1
cdr3_nt: TGCGCCAGCAGCTTGGACAGGGACGACGCTGAAGCTTTCTTT
cdr3_aa: CASSLDRDDAEAFF